This record covers a single TCR beta chain. What it recognizes is unknown. This specimen belongs to a study of Ad26.COV2.S vaccination and SARS-CoV-2 variants. Study context: It was the COV1001 Ad26.COV2.S trial arm that included the donor. Once, or twice with 56 days between doses, Ad26.COV2.S was given intramuscularly. Whole-study results and caveats: The placebo group had lower spike-specific TCR breadth than the vaccine recipients did.

Method: immunoSEQ multiplex PCR; TCRdb's copy keeps in-frame clones and lacks some. The sample lists approximately 350,000 clones, about 83% seen once, with just under 7.5% in the top ten. Germline V lookup: CDR1 SGHRS, CDR2 YFSETQ. The V and J ends lost 6 bases and 0 bases respectively, with 15 bases between them. CDR3 length: 15 residues. As for treatment: around 19 received Ad26.COV2.S at low or high dose, single or two shots; about 5 received placebo; per-sample allocation not given. Day 63 after the first injection of vaccine or placebo was the sampling time. The sample in question was peripheral blood, obtained in a trial of Ad26.COV2.S vaccine versus placebo. The TCR comes from a person aged 18-65 years who received the Ad26.COV2.S COVID-19 vaccine or a placebo. This chain connects TRBV5-1 to TRBJ1-2; the D is unclear. Here the CDR3 reads CASTLPGDTNYGYTF. CDR3 in DNA: TGCGCCAGCACTTTGCCCGGAGATACTAACTATGGCTACACCTTC.